These 8 T cell receptor beta chains originate from one sample sequenced in a study of identical twins. TCRdb ran MiXCR on the 5' RACE reads and lists one entry per CDR3 protein. The table has around 490,000 distinct CDR3 sequences, roughly an eighth seen once. These sequences were also reported in another study, on yellow fever vaccine responses in identical twins.

Input material: CD4+ T cells sorted from blood. All receptors derive from a woman under 30 in good health.

V gene TRBV27 combines with J gene TRBJ2-7; 9 bases are a match to TRBD1. Trimming removed 7 bases from V and 2 bases from J; junction bases left unmatched: 9. The CDR3 runs 15 residues. CDR1 is MNHEY, CDR2 SMNVEV, per germline (reference sequence). CDR3 protein: CASMIGQGKAYEQYF. For the CDR3, the DNA is TGTGCCAGCATGATAGGACAGGGGAAAGCCTACGAGCAGTACTTC.

The chain uses TRBV6-2 or TRBV6-3 and TRBJ2-3, with 15 bases fitting TRBD2. The CDR3 contains 20 residues. Per the germline V gene, CDR1 is MNHEY and CDR2 is SVGEGT. The V and J ends lost 5 bases and 0 bases, in that order; junction bases with no gene match: 12. This CDR3 reads CASSHYPRTSGRVSTDTQYF. CDR3 nucleotides: TGTGCCAGCAGTCATTACCCCCGGACTAGCGGGAGGGTTAGCACAGATACGCAGTATTTT.

This clonotype was picked up a small number of times. The V call is TRBV7-2, the J call TRBJ2-5, with D uncertain. Germline values: CDR1 SGHTA, CDR2 FQGNSA. This CDR3 region has 13 residues. V was clipped by 4 bases and J by 10 bases, with 16 bases between them. CDR3 region: CASSSDLTRVQYF. The CDR3 coding sequence is TGTGCCAGCAGCTCAGACTTAACTCGTGTCCAGTACTTC.

This clonotype was recorded at least ten times. The CDR3 here is CASSSVGVHEQYF. CDR3 sequence (DNA): TGTGCCAGCAGCTCGGTAGGGGTCCACGAGCAGTACTTC. This sequence joins TRBV5-6 and TRBJ2-7, with TRBD1 as a possible D gene (5 bases). V was clipped by 3 bases and J by 5 bases, with 12 bases between them. The CDR3 has 13 residues. Germline V CDR1 and CDR2: SGHDT, YYEEEE.

This clonotype appeared a few times. The rearrangement uses TRBV4-3 and TRBJ2-1; maybe TRBD2 (6 bases). This CDR3 region has 15 residues. Germline lookup yields CDR1 LGHNA and CDR2 YSLEER. The V gene lost 0 bases and the J gene lost 9 bases, with 15 bases spanning the gap. CDR3 sequence (DNA): TGCGCCAGCAGCCAAGATGGTCAGGTGGGGGGTGAGCAGTTCTTC. Its protein product is CASSQDGQVGGEQFF.

This chain connects TRBV7-9 to TRBJ1-2; unclear D gene. V shed 7 bases and J shed 8 bases, with 14 bases lying between them. Germline V gene sequence: CDR1 SEHNR, CDR2 FQNEAQ (reference sequence). This CDR3 has 12 amino acids. CDR3 sequence: CASKRAGQGYTF. As DNA, the CDR3 is TGTGCCAGCAAAAGAGCTGGGCAGGGCTACACCTTC.

V usage is TRBV20-1 and J usage is TRBJ2-5; 9 nucleotides agree with TRBD2. The CDR3 length is 15 residues. Germline CDR1 reads DFQATT; CDR2 reads SNEGSKA (reference sequence). Trimming removed 2 bases from V and 5 bases from J; junction bases left unmatched: 9. The CDR3 bases are TGCAGTGCTAGAAACCCTAGCGGGGAGGGGGAGACCCAGTACTTC. It codes for CSARNPSGEGETQYF.

The chain combines TRBV6-2 or TRBV6-3 with TRBJ2-5; 10 bases fit TRBD1. CDR3 length: 14 amino acids. V shed 4 bases, J shed 4 bases, and the junction held 3 bases outside the gene matches. The germline V gene has CDR1 MNHEY and CDR2 SVGEGT. As DNA, the CDR3 is TGTGCCAGCAGTTGGGACAGGGGACGAGAGACCCAGTACTTC. Its translation: CASSWDRGRETQYF.